This T cell receptor beta chain derives from a study of CD8 T cells in Susac syndrome (dated by TCRdb to about 2019). In terms of the full investigation: Among the Susac syndrome patients who were sequenced, clinically active disease was present in about six and clinical remission was observed in about eight. Susac syndrome patients were therapy-naive, on corticosteroids (some also receiving IVIg), or on IVIg alone at blood withdrawal. Repertoire sequencing was used to test whether CD8+ T cell activation and differentiation in Susac syndrome was antigen driven.

The full study reports these points: The TCR sequencing and HLA analysis was acknowledged to have included a relatively small number of individuals. In the CD4+ T cell repertoire of Susac syndrome patients, clonal expansion was not detected.

Peripheral blood CD8+ and CD4+ T cells from healthy donors, Susac syndrome patients and multiple sclerosis patients were profiled using high-throughput TCR beta sequencing. The Susac syndrome patients fulfilled recently defined diagnostic criteria for either definite or probable disease. Bulk CD8+ and CD4+ T cells were purified by magnetic negative isolation, while CD8+ TEMRA cells were enriched using FACS. Blood was drawn into EDTA tubes, processed within 24 hours, and PBMCs were isolated by density gradient centrifugation. PBMCs intended for TCR sequencing were cryopreserved in liquid nitrogen and were subsequently thawed in a 37 degrees C water bath. A purity of at least 90% was achieved for sorted or isolated CD4+, CD8+ and CD8+ TEMRA cells. There are 13 amino acids in the CDR3, from cysteine to phenylalanine inclusive. Only the CDR3 DNA stays, 39 bases, in frame from base 1. Trimming at the junction amounts to 3 bases on V and 7 bases on J, and the germline ends lie 12 bases apart.

Details on this clonotype: The antigen it binds to is not known. Per-nucleotide qualities are absent, and no much larger clonotype sits a single base away.

RNA was extracted using the RNeasy kit, and roughly 0.5 to 1 ug of the RNA was reverse transcribed with random hexamers. The immunoSEQ multiplex PCR assay, which covers 54 Vbeta and 13 Jbeta segments, was used to amplify TCR beta CDR3 regions. Bias from PCR amplification was corrected by using a synthetic template baseline for primer optimization and for computational correction. As for the original processing: Reads were assigned to V, D and J genes according to IMGT and analyzed in immunoSEQ Analyzer, with only productive sequences retained. Clonality was calculated as one minus the Shannon entropy normalized by log2 of the number of productive unique sequences. For each patient and control, public and private clones were evaluated among the 100 most prevalent clones. A clone was defined as Susac-specific if it was absent from the healthy and MS cohorts, from roughly 990 published viral clones and from other ImmuneACCESS disease sequences. TCRdb applied fastp at Q25 and MiXCR to the public reads, then kept only in-frame beta chains. Identical CDR3 protein sequences are pooled into one entry, listed with their most common genes and DNA. The V and J calls come from TCRdb's annotation, not from the publication. The sample has about 190,000 distinct CDR3 sequences on record, approximately 94% of them singletons. The ten top clones hold approximately 0.1% of the sample.

The sequence links TRBV12-3 or TRBV12-4 to TRBJ2-5, with no reliable assignment of the D segment. The clonotype originates from a human donor with Susac syndrome. Sequenced sample: CD4+ T cells from PBMCs. The nucleotide sequence is TGTGCCAGCAGTTTTGATTACGCCGGGACCCAGTACTTC. Its protein is CASSFDYAGTQYF.